One and the same sample provided the 5 T cell receptor beta chains below, sequenced in a study of Ad26.COV2.S vaccination and SARS-CoV-2 variants (dated by TCRdb to the early 2020s). The sample's treatment or condition label, in plain terms: approximately 18 received Ad26.COV2.S at low or high dose, single or two shots; a few received placebo; per-sample allocation not given. For vaccine and placebo recipients, the sequenced repertoires came from samples collected on day 63 after the first injection. Preparation of the library involved the immunoSEQ multiplex PCR assay. In TCRdb, the immuneACCESS table is reduced to in-frame sequences with V and J assigned. These tables do not hold every clone; where another copy was compared, an unresolved V gene accounts for under half, and the others remain unexplained. The sample has about 220,000 clones on record, approximately 88% of them singletons. The top ten hold around 10% of the sample.

Here the sequenced sample was peripheral blood, taken in a trial of Ad26.COV2.S vaccine versus placebo. The receptors shown here come from a person aged 18-60 years who received the Ad26.COV2.S COVID-19 vaccine or a placebo.

The chain links TRBV6-2 or TRBV6-3 to TRBJ2-7; 8 bases align to TRBD2. The V gene end was trimmed by 0 bases and the J gene end by 5 bases; junction bases not matched to a gene: 12. Germline V gene data show CDR1 as MNHEY and CDR2 as SVGEGT. There are 17 residues in the CDR3. Written as DNA, the CDR3 is TGTGCCAGCAGTTACTCGAAGCCGGGACTAGGGGTTGACGAGCAGTACTTC. Amino acid sequence: CASSYSKPGLGVDEQYF.

This CDR3 is CASNFRDRDPWNTEAFF. Here the CDR3 DNA reads TGCGCCAGCAACTTCCGGGACAGGGACCCTTGGAACACTGAAGCTTTCTTT. This chain joins TRBV5-1 and TRBJ1-1, with 9 bases aligning to TRBD1. The CDR3 is 17 residues long. CDR1 is SGHRS, CDR2 YFSETQ, per germline. The V gene end was trimmed by 6 bases and the J gene end by 1 base; junction bases not matched to a gene: 13.

The J gene is TRBJ1-2, the V gene TRBV12-3 or TRBV12-4; D not resolved. The CDR3 is 13 amino acids. Trimming left V 5 bases short and J 3 bases short, with 10 bases between. DNA for the CDR3: TGTGCCAGCAGTACCGGGCACGACTATGGCTACACCTTC. This codes for CASSTGHDYGYTF.

The chain carries TRBV10-3 and TRBJ2-2; the match to TRBD2 covers 8 bases. The CDR3 contains 17 residues. Germline assignment: CDR1 ENHRY and CDR2 SYGVKD. The V and J ends lost 2 bases and 5 bases, in that order; junction bases with no gene match: 10. CDR3 coding DNA: TGTGCCATCAGTGAGAGCCCGGGGGGGAGGGAAACCGGGGAGCTGTTTTTT. It codes for CAISESPGGRETGELFF.

This clone was observed a single time. This chain connects TRBV30 to TRBJ2-2, with a tentative D call TRBD2 (5 bases). The CDR3 extends over 13 amino acids. The germline gives CDR1 GTSNPN, CDR2 SVGIG (reference sequence). V lost 3 bases, J lost 4 bases, and 9 bases lay in between. CDR3 sequence (DNA): TGTGCCTGGAGACGAGGGATCACCGGGGAGCTGTTTTTT. Amino acids: CAWRRGITGELFF.